The clone carrying this T cell receptor beta chain was detected only a few times. No antigen is known for it. TCRbeta library preparation incorporated unique molecular identifiers. TCRdb re-called the PCR reads through MiXCR, storing one row per CDR3 protein. The sample shows fewer than 150,000 distinct CDR3 sequences, roughly 10% of them seen only once. The data were obtained in a study of T-cell reconstitution after alpha-beta-depleted transplantation in children. Study findings and constraints: Newly produced T cells mostly provided counts and TCRbeta diversity after one year, as hyperexpanded clones declined. After transplant, high TCRbeta diversity at day 60 in some patients arose from surviving recipient T cells and thymic progenitors. Two months or so post-transplant, alpha-beta T cells reportedly derived from several hundred expanded graft clones.

Germline CDR1 and CDR2: DFQATT and SNEGSKA (reference sequence). The CDR3 loop spans 13 amino acids. The V end lost 4 bases, the J end lost 4 bases, and 13 bases lay between the germline ends. The origin of this receptor is a girl younger than two who had a stem cell transplant for combined immunodeficiency, so the T cells may come from the graft donor. Sequencing used PBMCs, mostly from graft donor cells, obtained 180 days after TCRalphabeta/CD19-depleted stem cell transplant. The rearrangement joins TRBV20-1 to TRBJ1-2; unclear D gene. CDR3 DNA sequence: TGCAGTGCTAATTCCCTCCCGGGCTATGGCTACACCTTC. It specifies CSANSLPGYGYTF.